Below are 16 T cell receptor beta chains sequenced from a single sample in a study of T cells in pancreatic ductal adenocarcinoma. Repertoires were generated with immunoSEQ multiplex PCR, while TCRdb's copy carries only in-frame clones and drops some. Of 25,000 to 35,000 clones listed, approximately 94% were seen once; the top ten hold less than 2.5%. Surgery without prior neoadjuvant therapy was the treatment of the selected pancreatic ductal adenocarcinoma patients. The sample taken for sequencing was PBMCs. These receptors all stem from a human donor with pancreatic ductal adenocarcinoma.

V is TRBV11-2 and J is TRBJ2-7, with D perhaps given as TRBD1 or TRBD2 (6 bases each). The CDR3 length is 18 residues. The V gene lost 1 base and the J gene lost 0 bases, with 19 bases spanning the gap. The germline V gene has CDR1 SGHAT and CDR2 FQNNGV. The DNA for the CDR3 is TGTGCCAGCAGCTTAGTTCGGCGGTCGGCGGGACACTCCTACGAGCAGTACTTC. It specifies CASSLVRRSAGHSYEQYF.

In this sample, this clone turned up once. The chain is built from TRBV15 and TRBJ2-4; D could derive from TRBD1 or TRBD2 (5 bases each). The CDR3 is 15 amino acids. V lost 1 base, J lost 7 bases, and 14 bases lay in between. The germline V gene has CDR1 LNHNV and CDR2 YYDKDF (reference sequence). In DNA form, the CDR3 reads TGTGCCACCAGCAGAGGAGGGGATATATGGAACATTCAGTACTTC. Encoded protein: CATSRGGDIWNIQYF.

This chain links TRBV5-6 with TRBJ2-5; D is unresolved. The length of the CDR3 is 15 residues. The V gene's germline CDR1 is SGHDT and CDR2 YYEEEE. V lost 4 bases and J 2 bases, leaving 15 bases between the germline ends. The CDR3 DNA reads TGTGCCAGCAGCGGGCCCGCCGCGGTGCAAGAGACCCAGTACTTC. This encodes CASSGPAAVQETQYF.

The chain is built from TRBV30 and TRBJ1-2; D unresolved. The CDR3 consists of 12 residues. V was shortened by 0 bases and J by 8 bases, with 10 bases between the two germline ends. From germline, CDR1 is GTSNPN and CDR2 SVGIG (reference sequence). The CDR3 DNA is TGTGCCTGGAGTGTACCTCTTGGAGGCTACACCTTC. Encoded protein: CAWSVPLGGYTF.

The V gene is TRBV9, the J gene TRBJ2-1, with a possible D match to TRBD2 (5 bases). Germline V gives CDR1 SGDLS, CDR2 YYNGEE. The CDR3 is 14 residues long. V lost 0 bases and J 6 bases, leaving 10 bases between the germline ends. DNA for the CDR3: TGTGCCAGCAGCGTAGATTTAGCGCCCAATGAGCAGTTCTTC. Its translation is CASSVDLAPNEQFF.

V gene TRBV15 combines with J gene TRBJ2-5; 7 bases align to TRBD1. The V gene end was trimmed by 5 bases and the J gene end by 9 bases; junction bases not matched to a gene: 12. CDR1 and CDR2 from the germline V gene are LNHNV and YYDKDF (reference sequence). The CDR3 covers 14 residues. The CDR3 DNA follows: TGTGCCACCAGCGCAGGGGGAAGAGTAACCCCCCAGTACTTC. Its translation: CATSAGGRVTPQYF.

This chain links TRBV29-1 with TRBJ2-1; the match to TRBD2 covers 12 bases. The V and J ends lost 6 bases and 0 bases, in that order; junction bases with no gene match: 3. The V gene's germline CDR1 is SQVTM and CDR2 ANQGSEA. CDR3 size: 15 residues. This chain's CDR3 is CSVASGRVSYNEQFF. Here the CDR3 DNA reads TGCAGCGTGGCTAGCGGGAGGGTCTCCTACAATGAGCAGTTCTTC.

The rearrangement joins TRBV7-8 to TRBJ1-5, with 7 positions matching TRBD1. The CDR3 is made up of 15 amino acids. V lost 5 bases, J lost 7 bases, and 11 bases stayed unmatched. From germline, CDR1 is SGHVS and CDR2 FQNEAQ. CDR3 bases: TGTGCCAGCAGCGACGACAGGGCGAATGGACAGCCCCAGCATTTT. Translation: CASSDDRANGQPQHF.

This clone appeared once. The chain carries TRBV5-1 and TRBJ2-7; 16 bases line up with TRBD2. The CDR3 length is 19 residues. The germline V gene encodes CDR1 SGHRS and CDR2 YFSETQ. V lost 0 bases, J lost 10 bases, and 16 bases stayed unmatched. The CDR3 DNA reads TGCGCCAGCAGCTTGGCCCCGGGACTAGCGGGAGGGCCTCTACGAAAACAGTACTTC. Protein sequence: CASSLAPGLAGGPLRKQYF.

For the CDR3, the DNA is TGTGCCAGCAGTCCTAACTGGGGCCCGAACACTGAAGCTTTCTTT. Translating gives CASSPNWGPNTEAFF. The chain employs TRBV6-5 and TRBJ1-1; a weak D match, TRBD1 (5 bases). The CDR3 is 15 amino acids. The germline CDR1 and CDR2 sequences are MNHEY and SVGAGI. The V and J ends lost 5 bases and 1 base respectively, with 14 bases between them.

V is TRBV7-3 and J is TRBJ2-1; D is uncertain. Germline V gene data show CDR1 as SGHTA and CDR2 as FQGTGA. Trimming stripped 4 bases from V and 4 bases from J, with 8 bases between. The length of the CDR3 is 13 residues. CDR3 protein: CASSSGAYNEQFF. In nucleotides, the CDR3 is TGTGCCAGCAGCTCTGGAGCTTACAATGAGCAGTTCTTC.

This chain connects TRBV4-1 to TRBJ2-1; 10 bases are shared with TRBD2. Germline trimming cut 8 bases from V and 5 bases from J; bases unmatched to any gene: 18. From germline, CDR1 is MGHRA and CDR2 YSYEKL. The CDR3 has 18 residues. CDR3 region: CASCSLGSGRSGDNEQFF. Written as DNA, the CDR3 is TGCGCCAGCTGCAGCCTGGGTAGCGGGAGGTCTGGGGACAATGAGCAGTTCTTC.

In its sample, this clone was seen once. The V and J genes are TRBV19 and TRBJ2-7, with 7 bases that match TRBD2. Germline CDR1 LNHDA, CDR2 SQIVND (reference sequence). The CDR3 has 13 residues. V was pared by 4 bases and J by 3 bases, with 3 bases of the junction left unmatched. The CDR3 DNA sequence: TGTGCCAGTAGTACGACTAGCAGCTACGAGCAGTACTTC. Protein sequence: CASSTTSSYEQYF.

The chain combines TRBV5-1 with TRBJ2-3, with TRBD2 identical over 7 bases. From germline, CDR1 is SGHRS and CDR2 YFSETQ. The CDR3 spans 16 residues. J was trimmed by 6 bases and V by 1 base; bases with no gene match: 11. The CDR3 reads CASSLSGGSLPDTQYF. CDR3 in DNA: TGCGCCAGCAGCTTGTCGGGCGGGAGCCTTCCTGATACGCAGTATTTT.

This sequence joins TRBV5-6 and TRBJ1-2, with D perhaps matching TRBD1 (5 bases). CDR3 size: 14 residues. V lost 5 bases and J 5 bases, leaving 16 bases between the germline ends. Germline values: CDR1 SGHDT, CDR2 YYEEEE. CDR3 bases: TGTGCCAGCAGGGAACAGGACTTTGGGTATGGCTACACCTTC. This gives the protein CASREQDFGYGYTF.

This clone has a single count. The rearrangement uses TRBV6-5 and TRBJ2-3, with D possibly matching TRBD2 (6 bases). Germline V gene sequence: CDR1 MNHEY, CDR2 SVGAGI. The CDR3 loop spans 14 amino acids. The germline V and J ends were trimmed by 3 bases and 1 base, with 8 bases remaining between them. The DNA for the CDR3 is TGTGCCAGCAGTTATCGGAGGGGCACAGATACGCAGTATTTT. Protein sequence: CASSYRRGTDTQYF.